The 4 T cell receptor beta chains listed next were all sequenced from one sample in a study of T cell responses to AZD1222 COVID-19 vaccine. Assay used: immunoSEQ multiplex PCR; TCRdb lists only in-frame clones, some missing. The sample lists 140,000 to 150,000 clones, about nine tenths occurring once. The starting material was peripheral blood, obtained 28 days after the second AZD1222 dose. These receptors were taken from an adult who received the AZD1222 COVID-19 vaccine.

V is TRBV6-1 and J is TRBJ2-2; TRBD1 matches at 9 bases. In germline, CDR1 is MNHNS, CDR2 SASEGT. Germline trimming cut 5 bases from V and 6 bases from J; bases unmatched to any gene: 7. The CDR3 is 15 residues long. Here the CDR3 reads CASSWTGAMAGELFF. CDR3 DNA sequence: TGTGCCAGCAGTTGGACAGGGGCGATGGCCGGGGAGCTGTTTTTT.

The chain has TRBV7-2 and TRBJ1-5, with D perhaps TRBD1 (6 bases). The germline gives CDR1 SGHTA, CDR2 FQGNSA. The CDR3 consists of 15 residues. Trimming took 5 bases from V and 0 from J, leaving 11 bases between them. CDR3 coding DNA: TGTGCCAGCAGCCAGGACAGTAATAGCAATCAGCCCCAGCATTTT. Translation gives CASSQDSNSNQPQHF.

The rearrangement links TRBV7-3 to TRBJ2-3; TRBD1 aligns across 10 bases. After removal of 3 bases from V and 5 bases from J, the junction contained 5 bases not matched to a gene. Germline CDR1 is SGHTA and CDR2 is FQGTGA. This CDR3 contains 15 residues. The CDR3 loop reads CASSFGTGVGDTQYF. The CDR3 DNA is TGTGCCAGCAGCTTCGGGACAGGGGTTGGAGATACGCAGTATTTT.

The chain is built from TRBV24-1 and TRBJ2-5; 10 bases are a match to TRBD1. Germline loops: CDR1 KGHDR, CDR2 SFDVKD. This CDR3 has 17 residues. Trimming at V came to 4 bases and at J to 2 bases, leaving 9 bases not matched to a gene. CDR3 DNA: TGTGCCACCAGTGACCCCAGCGGGACAGGGGAACAAGAGACCCAGTACTTC. Translation: CATSDPSGTGEQETQYF.